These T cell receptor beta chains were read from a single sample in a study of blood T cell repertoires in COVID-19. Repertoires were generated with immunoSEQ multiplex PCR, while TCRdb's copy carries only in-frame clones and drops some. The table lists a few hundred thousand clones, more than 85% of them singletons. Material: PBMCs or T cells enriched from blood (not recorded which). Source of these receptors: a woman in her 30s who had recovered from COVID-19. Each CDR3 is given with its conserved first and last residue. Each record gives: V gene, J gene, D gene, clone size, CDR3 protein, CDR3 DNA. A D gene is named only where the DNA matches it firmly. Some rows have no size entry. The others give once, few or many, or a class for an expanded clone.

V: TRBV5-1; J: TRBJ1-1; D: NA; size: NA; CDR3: CASSLPGTLNTEAFF; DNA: TGCGCCAGCAGCTTGCCCGGGACTCTGAACACTGAAGCTTTCTTT
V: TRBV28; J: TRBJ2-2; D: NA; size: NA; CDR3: CASKTRGRTNTGELFF; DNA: TGTGCCAGCAAAACTAGAGGGAGGACGAACACCGGGGAGCTGTTTTTT
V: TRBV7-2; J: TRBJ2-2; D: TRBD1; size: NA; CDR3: CASSITGTGLTGELFF; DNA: TGTGCCAGCAGCATAACCGGGACAGGGTTGACCGGGGAGCTGTTTTTT
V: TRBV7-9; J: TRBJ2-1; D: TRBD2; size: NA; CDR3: CASSFGGVSYNEQFF; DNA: TGTGCCAGCAGCTTCGGGGGGGTTTCCTACAATGAGCAGTTCTTC
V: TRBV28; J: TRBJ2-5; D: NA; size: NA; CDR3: CASTPSNVETQYF; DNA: TGTGCCAGCACCCCGTCTAACGTGGAGACCCAGTACTTC
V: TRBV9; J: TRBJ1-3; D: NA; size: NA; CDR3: CASSPDGVPGNTIYF; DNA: TGTGCCAGCAGCCCCGACGGAGTACCTGGAAACACCATATATTTT
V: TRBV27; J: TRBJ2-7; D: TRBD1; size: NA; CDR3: CASSFTRGLSYEQYF; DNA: TGTGCCAGCAGTTTTACCAGGGGGTTGTCCTACGAGCAGTACTTC
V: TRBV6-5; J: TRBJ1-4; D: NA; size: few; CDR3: CASSSGVNEKLFF; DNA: TGTGCCAGCAGTTCAGGGGTCAATGAAAAACTGTTTTTT
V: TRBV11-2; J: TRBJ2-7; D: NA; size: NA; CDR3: CASSQGTPSSYEQYF; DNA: TGTGCCAGCAGCCAAGGGACTCCTAGCTCCTACGAGCAGTACTTC
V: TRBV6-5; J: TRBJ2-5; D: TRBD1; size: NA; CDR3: CASRTDRVRETQYF; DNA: TGTGCCAGCAGGACTGACAGGGTACGGGAGACCCAGTACTTC
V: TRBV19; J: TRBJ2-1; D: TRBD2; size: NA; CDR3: CASSVRGGNEQFF; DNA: TGTGCCAGTAGTGTTCGGGGGGGCAATGAGCAGTTCTTC
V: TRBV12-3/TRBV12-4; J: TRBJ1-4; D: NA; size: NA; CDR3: CASRSLEKLFF; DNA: TGTGCCAGCAGGTCCTTAGAAAAACTGTTTTTT
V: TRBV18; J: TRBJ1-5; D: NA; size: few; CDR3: CASTRAGDNQPQHF; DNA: TGTGCCAGCACCCGAGCAGGGGACAATCAGCCCCAGCATTTT
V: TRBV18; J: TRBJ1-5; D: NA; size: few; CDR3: CASSADYSNQPQHF; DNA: TGTGCCAGCTCGGCCGATTATAGCAATCAGCCCCAGCATTTT
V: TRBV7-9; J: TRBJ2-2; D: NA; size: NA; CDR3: CASSLISGTGGVPGELFF; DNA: TGTGCCAGCAGCTTAATATCAGGGACCGGAGGGGTACCCGGGGAGCTGTTTTTT
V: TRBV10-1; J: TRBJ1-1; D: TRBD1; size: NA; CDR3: CASRTGANTEAFF; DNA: TGCGCCAGCAGAACAGGGGCGAACACTGAAGCTTTCTTT
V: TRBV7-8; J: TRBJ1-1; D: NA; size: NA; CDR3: CASTKPAGVVNTEAFF; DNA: TGTGCCAGCACCAAACCCGCGGGGGTTGTGAACACTGAAGCTTTCTTT
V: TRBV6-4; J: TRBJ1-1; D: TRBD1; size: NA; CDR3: CASRDSYRGHTEAFF; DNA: TGTGCCAGCAGGGACTCCTACAGGGGACACACTGAAGCTTTCTTT
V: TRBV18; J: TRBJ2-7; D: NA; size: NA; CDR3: CASSPPGRGAYEQYF; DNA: TGTGCCAGCTCACCACCGGGCAGGGGGGCCTACGAGCAGTACTTC
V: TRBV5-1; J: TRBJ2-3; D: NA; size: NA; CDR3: CASSSAGSHTDTQYF; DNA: TGCGCCAGCAGCTCAGCCGGGTCTCACACAGATACGCAGTATTTT
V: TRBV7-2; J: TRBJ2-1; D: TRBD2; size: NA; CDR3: CASSLSGGATDEQFF; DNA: TGTGCCAGCAGCCTTAGCGGGGGGGCTACGGATGAGCAGTTCTTC
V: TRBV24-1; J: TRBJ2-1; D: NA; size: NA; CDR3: CATSGRPTGKAFNEQFF; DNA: TGTGCCACCAGTGGCCGCCCCACAGGGAAAGCCTTCAATGAGCAGTTCTTC
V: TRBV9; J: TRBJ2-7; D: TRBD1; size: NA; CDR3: CASSVEGTGRYEQYF; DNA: TGTGCCAGCAGCGTAGAGGGGACAGGGCGCTACGAGCAGTACTTC
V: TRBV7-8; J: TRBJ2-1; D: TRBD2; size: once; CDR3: CASSAYLGLAGGEQFF; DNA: TGTGCCAGCAGCGCGTATCTAGGACTAGCTGGGGGTGAGCAGTTCTTC
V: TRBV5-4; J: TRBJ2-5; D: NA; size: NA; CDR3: CASRRGSQETQYF; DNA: TGTGCCAGCAGGCGTGGTAGCCAAGAGACCCAGTACTTC
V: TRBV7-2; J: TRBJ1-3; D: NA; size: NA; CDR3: CASSTFAGFGNTIYF; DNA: TGTGCCAGCAGCACTTTCGCGGGATTCGGAAACACCATATATTTT
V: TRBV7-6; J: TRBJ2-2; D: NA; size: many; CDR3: CASSLAGSGTGELFF; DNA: TGTGCCAGCAGCTTAGCAGGGTCAGGGACCGGGGAGCTGTTTTTT
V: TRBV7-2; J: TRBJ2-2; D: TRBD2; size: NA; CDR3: CASSLAGTRVGELFF; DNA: TGTGCCAGCAGCTTAGCGGGGACTAGGGTCGGGGAGCTGTTTTTT
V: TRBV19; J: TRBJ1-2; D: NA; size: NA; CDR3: CASSALMGGYTF; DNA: TGTGCCAGTAGTGCCCTGATGGGCGGCTACACCTTC
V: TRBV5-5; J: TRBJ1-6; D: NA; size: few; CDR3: CASSWAAYSPLHF; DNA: TGTGCCAGCAGCTGGGCCGCCTATTCACCCCTCCACTTT
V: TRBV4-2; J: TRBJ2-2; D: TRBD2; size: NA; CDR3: CASSQGTSDTGELFF; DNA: TGTGCCAGCAGCCAAGGGACTAGCGACACCGGGGAGCTGTTTTTT
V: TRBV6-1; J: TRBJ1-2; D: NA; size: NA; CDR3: CASSEAEVIYGYTF; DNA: TGTGCCAGCAGTGAGGCAGAGGTGATCTATGGCTACACCTTC
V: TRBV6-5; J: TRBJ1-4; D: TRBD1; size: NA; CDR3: CASRADRVGEKLFF; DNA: TGTGCCAGCAGGGCAGACAGGGTTGGTGAAAAACTGTTTTTT
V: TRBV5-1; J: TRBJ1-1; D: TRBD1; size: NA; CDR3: CASRPVGQGNTEAFF; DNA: TGCGCCAGCAGACCCGTGGGACAGGGGAACACTGAAGCTTTCTTT
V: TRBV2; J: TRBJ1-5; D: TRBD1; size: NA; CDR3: CASSPDRGGQPQHF; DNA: TGTGCCAGCAGTCCCGACAGGGGAGGTCAGCCCCAGCATTTT
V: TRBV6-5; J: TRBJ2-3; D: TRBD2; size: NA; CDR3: CASTRAGGFTDTQYF; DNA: TGTGCCAGTACCCGTGCGGGGGGGTTCACAGATACGCAGTATTTT
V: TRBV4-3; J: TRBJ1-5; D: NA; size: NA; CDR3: CASSQPGEQDDQPQHF; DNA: TGCGCCAGCAGCCAACCAGGGGAACAGGACGATCAGCCCCAGCATTTT
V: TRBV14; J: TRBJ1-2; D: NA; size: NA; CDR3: CASSQDVGSGYGYTF; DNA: TGTGCCAGCAGCCAAGACGTGGGTTCGGGCTATGGCTACACCTTC
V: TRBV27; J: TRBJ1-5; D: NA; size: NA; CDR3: CASSSRGDQPQHF; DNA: TGTGCCAGCAGTTCACGGGGGGATCAGCCCCAGCATTTT
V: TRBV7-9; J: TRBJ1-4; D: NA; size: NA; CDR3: CASSLAGPTNEKLFF; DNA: TGTGCCAGCAGCTTAGCGGGGCCTACTAATGAAAAACTGTTTTTT
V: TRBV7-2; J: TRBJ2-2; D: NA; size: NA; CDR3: CASSLRGGKAGELFF; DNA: TGTGCCAGCAGCTTAAGAGGGGGTAAAGCCGGGGAGCTGTTTTTT
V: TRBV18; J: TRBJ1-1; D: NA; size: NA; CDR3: CASSPPRGDTEAFF; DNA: TGTGCCAGCTCACCACCCAGGGGTGACACTGAAGCTTTCTTT
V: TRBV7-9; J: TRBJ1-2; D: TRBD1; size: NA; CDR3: CASSFGQAYYGYTF; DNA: TGTGCCAGCAGCTTCGGACAGGCCTACTATGGCTACACCTTC